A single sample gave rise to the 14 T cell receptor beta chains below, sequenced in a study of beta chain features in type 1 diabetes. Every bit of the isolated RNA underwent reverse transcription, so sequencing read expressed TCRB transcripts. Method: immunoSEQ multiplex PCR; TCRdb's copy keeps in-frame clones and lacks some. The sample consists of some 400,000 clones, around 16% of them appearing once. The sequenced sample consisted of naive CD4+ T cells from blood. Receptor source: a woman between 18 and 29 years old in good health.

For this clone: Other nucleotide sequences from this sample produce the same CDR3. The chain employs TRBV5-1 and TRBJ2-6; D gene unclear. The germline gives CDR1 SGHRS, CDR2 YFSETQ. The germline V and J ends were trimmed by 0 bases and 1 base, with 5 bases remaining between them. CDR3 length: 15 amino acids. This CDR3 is CASSLGPSGANVLTF. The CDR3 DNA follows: TGCGCCAGCAGCTTGGGGCCGTCTGGGGCCAACGTCCTGACTTTC.

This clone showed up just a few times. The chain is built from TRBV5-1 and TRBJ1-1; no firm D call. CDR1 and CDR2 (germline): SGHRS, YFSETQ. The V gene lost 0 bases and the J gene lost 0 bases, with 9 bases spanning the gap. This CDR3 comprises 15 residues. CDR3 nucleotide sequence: TGCGCCAGCAGCTTGGCCAACGGTTTGAACACTGAAGCTTTCTTT. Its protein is CASSLANGLNTEAFF. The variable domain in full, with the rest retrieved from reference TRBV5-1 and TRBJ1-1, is KAGVTQTPRYLIKTRGQQVTLSCSPISGHRSVSWYQQTPGQGLQFLFEYFSETQRNKGNFPGRFSGRQFSNSRSEMNVSTLELGDSALYLCASSLANGLNTEAFFGQGTRLTVV.

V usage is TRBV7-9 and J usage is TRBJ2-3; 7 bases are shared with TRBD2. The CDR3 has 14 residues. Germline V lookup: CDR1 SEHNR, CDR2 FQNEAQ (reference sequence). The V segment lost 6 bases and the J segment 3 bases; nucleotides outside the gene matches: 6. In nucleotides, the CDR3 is TGTGCCAGCAGAAGGGCGGGAGAAACAGATACGCAGTATTTT. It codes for CASRRAGETDTQYF. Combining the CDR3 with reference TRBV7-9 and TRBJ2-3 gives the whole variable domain DTGVSQNPRHKITKRGQNVTFRCDPISEHNRLYWYRQTLGQGPEFLTYFQNEAQLEKSRLLSDRFSAERPKGSFSTLEIQRTEQGDSAMYLCASRRAGETDTQYFGPGTRLTVL.

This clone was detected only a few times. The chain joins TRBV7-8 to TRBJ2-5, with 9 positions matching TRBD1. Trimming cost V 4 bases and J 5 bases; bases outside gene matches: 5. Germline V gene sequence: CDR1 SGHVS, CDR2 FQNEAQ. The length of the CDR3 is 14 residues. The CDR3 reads CASSSGTGKETQYF. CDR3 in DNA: TGTGCCAGCAGCTCCGGGACAGGGAAGGAGACCCAGTACTTC.

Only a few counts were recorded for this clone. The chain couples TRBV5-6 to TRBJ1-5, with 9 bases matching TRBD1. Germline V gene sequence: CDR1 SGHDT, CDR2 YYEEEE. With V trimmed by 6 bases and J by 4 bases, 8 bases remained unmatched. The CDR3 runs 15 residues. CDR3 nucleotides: TGTGCCAGCACCCAGGGACAGGGACAGAATCAGCCCCAGCATTTT. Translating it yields CASTQGQGQNQPQHF.

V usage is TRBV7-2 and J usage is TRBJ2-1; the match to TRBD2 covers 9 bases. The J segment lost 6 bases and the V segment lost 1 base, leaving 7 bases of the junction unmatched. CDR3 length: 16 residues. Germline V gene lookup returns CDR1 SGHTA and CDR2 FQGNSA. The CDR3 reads CASSLGAGGRFNEQFF. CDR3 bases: TGTGCCAGCAGCTTAGGGGCGGGAGGGAGATTCAATGAGCAGTTCTTC.

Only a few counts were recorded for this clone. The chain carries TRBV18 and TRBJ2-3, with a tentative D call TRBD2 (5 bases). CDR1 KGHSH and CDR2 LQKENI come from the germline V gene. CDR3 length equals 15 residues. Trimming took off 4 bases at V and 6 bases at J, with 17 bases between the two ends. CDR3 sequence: CASSLRTAVFDTQYF. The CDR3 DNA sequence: TGTGCCAGCTCACTTCGCACAGCGGTATTTGATACGCAGTATTTT.

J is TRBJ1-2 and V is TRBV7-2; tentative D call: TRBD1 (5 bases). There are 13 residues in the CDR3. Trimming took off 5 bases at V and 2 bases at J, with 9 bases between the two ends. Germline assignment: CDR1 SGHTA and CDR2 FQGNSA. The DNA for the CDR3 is TGTGCCAGCAGCGGCAGGGTAAACTATGGCTACACCTTC. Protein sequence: CASSGRVNYGYTF. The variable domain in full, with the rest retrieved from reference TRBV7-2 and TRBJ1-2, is GAGVSQSPSNKVTEKGKDVELRCDPISGHTALYWYRQSLGQGLEFLIYFQGNSAPDKSGLPSDRFSAERTGGSVSTLTIQRTQQEDSAVYLCASSGRVNYGYTFGSGTRLTVV.

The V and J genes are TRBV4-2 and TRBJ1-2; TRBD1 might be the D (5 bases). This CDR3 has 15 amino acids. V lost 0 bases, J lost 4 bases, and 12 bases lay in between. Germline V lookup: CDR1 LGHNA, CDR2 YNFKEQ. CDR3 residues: CASSQDLDRSYGYTF. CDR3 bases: TGTGCCAGCAGCCAAGATTTAGACAGATCCTATGGCTACACCTTC.

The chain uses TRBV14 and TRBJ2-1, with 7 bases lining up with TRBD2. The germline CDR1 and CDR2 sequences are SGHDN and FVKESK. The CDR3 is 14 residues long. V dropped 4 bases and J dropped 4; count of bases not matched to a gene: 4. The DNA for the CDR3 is TGTGCCAGCAGCCGATGGGGAGGGTACAATGAGCAGTTCTTC. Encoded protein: CASSRWGGYNEQFF.

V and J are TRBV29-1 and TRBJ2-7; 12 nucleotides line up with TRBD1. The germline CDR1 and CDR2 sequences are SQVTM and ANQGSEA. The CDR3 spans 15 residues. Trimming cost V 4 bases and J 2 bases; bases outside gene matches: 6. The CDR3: CSVVTGTGGPYEQYF. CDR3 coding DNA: TGCAGCGTTGTAACCGGGACAGGGGGCCCCTACGAGCAGTACTTC.

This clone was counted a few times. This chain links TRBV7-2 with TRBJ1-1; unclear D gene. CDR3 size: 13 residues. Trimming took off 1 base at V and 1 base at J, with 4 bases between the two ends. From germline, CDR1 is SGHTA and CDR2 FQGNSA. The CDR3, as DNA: TGTGCCAGCAGCTTAGAGAGGAACACTGAAGCTTTCTTT. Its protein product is CASSLERNTEAFF.

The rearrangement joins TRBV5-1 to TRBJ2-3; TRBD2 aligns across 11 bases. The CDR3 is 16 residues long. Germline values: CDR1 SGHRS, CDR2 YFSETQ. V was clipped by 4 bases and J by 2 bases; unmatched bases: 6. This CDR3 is CASSPLAGGLTDTQYF. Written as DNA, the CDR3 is TGCGCCAGCAGCCCGCTAGCGGGAGGTCTCACAGATACGCAGTATTTT.

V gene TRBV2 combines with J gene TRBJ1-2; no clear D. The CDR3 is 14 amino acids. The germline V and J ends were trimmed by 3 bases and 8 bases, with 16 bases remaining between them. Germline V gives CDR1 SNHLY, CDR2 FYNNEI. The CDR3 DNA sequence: TGTGCCAGCAGTGATACGGGAAGGCCGTTGGGCTACACCTTC. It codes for CASSDTGRPLGYTF.